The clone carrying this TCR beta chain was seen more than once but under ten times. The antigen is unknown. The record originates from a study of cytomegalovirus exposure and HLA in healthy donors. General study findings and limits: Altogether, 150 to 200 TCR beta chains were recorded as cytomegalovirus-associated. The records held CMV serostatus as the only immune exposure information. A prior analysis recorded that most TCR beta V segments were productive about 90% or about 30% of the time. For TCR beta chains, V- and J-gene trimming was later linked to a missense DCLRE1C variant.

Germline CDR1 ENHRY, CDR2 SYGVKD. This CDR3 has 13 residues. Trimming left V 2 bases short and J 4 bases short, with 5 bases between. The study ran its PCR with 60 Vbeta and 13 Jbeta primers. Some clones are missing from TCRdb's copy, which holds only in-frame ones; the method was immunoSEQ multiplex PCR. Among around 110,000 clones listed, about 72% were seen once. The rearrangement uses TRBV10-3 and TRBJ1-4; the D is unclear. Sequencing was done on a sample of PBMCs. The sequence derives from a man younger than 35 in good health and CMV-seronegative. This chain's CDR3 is CAISERSNEKLFF. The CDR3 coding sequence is TGTGCCATCAGTGAGAGGAGTAATGAAAAACTGTTTTTT.